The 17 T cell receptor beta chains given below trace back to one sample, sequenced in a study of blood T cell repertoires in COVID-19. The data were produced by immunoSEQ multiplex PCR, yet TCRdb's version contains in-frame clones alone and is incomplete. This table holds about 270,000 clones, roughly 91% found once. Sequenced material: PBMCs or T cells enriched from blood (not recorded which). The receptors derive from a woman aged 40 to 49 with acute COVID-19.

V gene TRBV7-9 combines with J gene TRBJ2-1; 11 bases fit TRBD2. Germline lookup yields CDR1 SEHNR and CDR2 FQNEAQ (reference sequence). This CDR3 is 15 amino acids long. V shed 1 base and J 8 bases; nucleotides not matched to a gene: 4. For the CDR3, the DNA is TGTGCCAGCAGCTTAGTTAGCGGGGGGGCGTATGAGCAGTTCTTC. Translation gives CASSLVSGGAYEQFF.

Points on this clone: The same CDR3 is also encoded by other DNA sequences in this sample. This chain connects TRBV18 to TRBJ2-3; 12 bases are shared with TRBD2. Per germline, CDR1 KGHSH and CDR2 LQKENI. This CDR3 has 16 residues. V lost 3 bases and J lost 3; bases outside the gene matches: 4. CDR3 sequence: CASSPRTSGATDTQYF. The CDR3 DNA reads TGTGCCAGCTCACCGAGGACTAGCGGGGCGACAGATACGCAGTATTTT.

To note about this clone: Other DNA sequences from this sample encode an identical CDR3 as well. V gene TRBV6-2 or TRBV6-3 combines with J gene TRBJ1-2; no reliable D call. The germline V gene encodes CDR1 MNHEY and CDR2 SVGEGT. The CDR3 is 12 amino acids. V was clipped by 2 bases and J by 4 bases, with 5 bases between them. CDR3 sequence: CASSYRGYGYTF. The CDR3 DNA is TGTGCCAGCAGTTACCGGGGCTATGGCTACACCTTC.

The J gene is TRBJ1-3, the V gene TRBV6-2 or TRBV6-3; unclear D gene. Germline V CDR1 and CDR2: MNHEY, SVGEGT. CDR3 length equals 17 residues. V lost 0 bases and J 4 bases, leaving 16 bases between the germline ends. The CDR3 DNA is TGTGCCAGCAGTTACTCGGCGGCCTTTCCGGCGGGAAACACCATATATTTT. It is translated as CASSYSAAFPAGNTIYF.

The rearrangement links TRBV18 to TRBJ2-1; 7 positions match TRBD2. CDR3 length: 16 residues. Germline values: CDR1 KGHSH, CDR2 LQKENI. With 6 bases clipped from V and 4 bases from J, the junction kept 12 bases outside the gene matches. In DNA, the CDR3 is TGTGCCAGCTCTCCCGCATGGGGGGGGTCTTACAATGAGCAGTTCTTC. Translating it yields CASSPAWGGSYNEQFF.

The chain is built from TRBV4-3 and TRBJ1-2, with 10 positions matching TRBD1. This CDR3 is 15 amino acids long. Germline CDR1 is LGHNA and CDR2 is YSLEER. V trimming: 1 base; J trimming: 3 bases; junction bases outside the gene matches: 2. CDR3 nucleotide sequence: TGCGCCAGCAGCCAAGCGGACAGGGGGGACTATGGCTACACCTTC. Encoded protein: CASSQADRGDYGYTF.

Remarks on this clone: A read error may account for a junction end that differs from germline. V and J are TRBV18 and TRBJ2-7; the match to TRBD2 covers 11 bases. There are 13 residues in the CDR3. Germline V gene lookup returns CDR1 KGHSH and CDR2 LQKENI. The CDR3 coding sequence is TGTGCCAGCTCACCGGCGACTAGCGGGAAACTGCACTTC. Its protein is CASSPATSGKLHF.

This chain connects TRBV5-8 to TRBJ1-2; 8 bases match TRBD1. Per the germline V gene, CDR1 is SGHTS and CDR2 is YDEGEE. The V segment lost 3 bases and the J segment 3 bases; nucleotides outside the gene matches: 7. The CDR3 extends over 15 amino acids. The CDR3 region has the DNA TGTGCCAGCAGCTACCGGACAGGGTTTTACTATGGCTACACCTTC. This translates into CASSYRTGFYYGYTF.

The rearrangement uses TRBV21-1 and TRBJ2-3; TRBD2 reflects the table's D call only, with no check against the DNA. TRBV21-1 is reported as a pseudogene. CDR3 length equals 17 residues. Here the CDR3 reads CASSVFRSGDSTDTQYF. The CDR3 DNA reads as TGTGCCAGCAGCGTGTTTAGGAGCGGGGACTCCACAGATACGCAGTATTTT.

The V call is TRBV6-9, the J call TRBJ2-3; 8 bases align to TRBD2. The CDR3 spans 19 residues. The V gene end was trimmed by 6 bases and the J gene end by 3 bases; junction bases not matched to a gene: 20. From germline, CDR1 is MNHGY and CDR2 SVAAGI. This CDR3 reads CASSPAGAGESSGTDTQYF. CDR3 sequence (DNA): TGTGCCAGCAGCCCTGCCGGAGCGGGGGAGTCCTCGGGTACAGATACGCAGTATTTT.

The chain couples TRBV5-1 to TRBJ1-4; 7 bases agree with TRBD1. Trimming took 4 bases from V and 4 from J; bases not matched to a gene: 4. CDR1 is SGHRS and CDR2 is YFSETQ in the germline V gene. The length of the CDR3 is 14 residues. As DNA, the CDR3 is TGCGCCAGCAGCCCCGCAGGGGGTAATGAAAAACTGTTTTTT. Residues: CASSPAGGNEKLFF.

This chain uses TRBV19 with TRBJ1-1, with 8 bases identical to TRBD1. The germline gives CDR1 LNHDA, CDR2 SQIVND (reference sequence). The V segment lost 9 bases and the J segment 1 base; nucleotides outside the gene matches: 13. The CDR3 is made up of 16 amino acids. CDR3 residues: CASGSQGALRNTEAFF. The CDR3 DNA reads TGTGCCAGCGGATCCCAGGGGGCTCTTCGGAACACTGAAGCTTTCTTT.

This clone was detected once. The CDR3 spells CASSERASGGYEQYF. CDR3 in DNA: TGTGCCAGCAGTGAAAGGGCTAGCGGGGGTTACGAGCAGTACTTC. The chain combines TRBV2 with TRBJ2-7; 10 positions agree with TRBD2. The V gene's germline CDR1 is SNHLY and CDR2 FYNNEI. This CDR3 has 15 amino acids. After removal of 2 bases from V and 4 bases from J, the junction contained 5 bases not matched to a gene.

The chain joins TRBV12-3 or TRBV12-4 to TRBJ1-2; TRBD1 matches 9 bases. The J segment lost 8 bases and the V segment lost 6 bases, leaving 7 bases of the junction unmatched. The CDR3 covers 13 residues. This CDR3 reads CASRTGTGRGYTF. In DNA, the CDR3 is TGTGCCAGCAGGACTGGGACAGGGCGAGGCTACACCTTC.

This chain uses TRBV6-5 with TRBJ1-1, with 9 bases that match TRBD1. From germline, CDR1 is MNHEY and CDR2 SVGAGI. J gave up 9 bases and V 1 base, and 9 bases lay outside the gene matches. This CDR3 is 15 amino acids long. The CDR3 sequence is CASSYYLSGQGQAFF. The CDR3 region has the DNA TGTGCCAGCAGTTACTATTTGTCGGGACAGGGACAAGCTTTCTTT.

The CDR3 region has the DNA TGTGCCAGCAGCCCAACACACCACTCTGGAAACACCATATATTTT. Translation gives CASSPTHHSGNTIYF. The chain combines TRBV28 with TRBJ1-3; D is ambiguous. Per the germline V gene, CDR1 is MDHEN and CDR2 is SYDVKM. This CDR3 has 15 amino acids. Trimming shortened V by 6 bases and J by 0 bases, and 12 bases separated the two germline ends.

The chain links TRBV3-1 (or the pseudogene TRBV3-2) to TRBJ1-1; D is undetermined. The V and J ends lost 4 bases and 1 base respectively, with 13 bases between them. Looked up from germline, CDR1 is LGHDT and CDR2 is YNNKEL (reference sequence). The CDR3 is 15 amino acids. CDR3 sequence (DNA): TGTGCCAGCAGCCCGAGACACTTCCCGAACACTGAAGCTTTCTTT. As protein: CASSPRHFPNTEAFF.